This T cell receptor beta chain was sequenced during a study of blood T cell repertoires in COVID-19. Study background: COVID-19 samples from acute and convalescent phases originated in the United States, Italy and Spain. Sample material is recorded as cDNA or gDNA derived from T cells, B-cell-depleted T cells, or PBMCs.

Generated by immunoSEQ multiplex PCR, the TCRdb table keeps only in-frame clones and is missing some. This sample has about 190,000 clones, with about 72% found just once. Categorization into cohorts depended on clinical history that participants reported. Cohort 3 recovery required two negative PCRs, clearance, or symptom resolution. The CDR3 is 17 amino acids. Trimming removed 3 bases from V and 0 bases from J, with 15 bases in between. CDR1 is KGHSH and CDR2 is LQKENI in the germline V gene. This receptor was taken from a woman aged 45-65 years who had recovered from COVID-19. The sequencing sample was made of PBMCs or T cells enriched from blood (not recorded which). The rearrangement joins TRBV18 to TRBJ1-3; tentatively, D is TRBD1 (6 bases). CDR3: CASSPRDTGPSGNTIYF. CDR3 bases: TGTGCCAGCTCACCCCGGGACACAGGGCCCTCTGGAAACACCATATATTTT.